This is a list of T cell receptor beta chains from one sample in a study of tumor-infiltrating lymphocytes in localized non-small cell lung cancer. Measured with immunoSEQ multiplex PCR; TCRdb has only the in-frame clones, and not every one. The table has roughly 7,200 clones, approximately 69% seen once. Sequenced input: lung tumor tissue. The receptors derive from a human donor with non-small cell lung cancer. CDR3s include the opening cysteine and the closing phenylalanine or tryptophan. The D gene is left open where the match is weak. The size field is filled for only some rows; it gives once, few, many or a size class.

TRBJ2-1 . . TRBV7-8 CASSLRRASYNEQFF TGTGCCAGCAGCTTGCGCAGGGCTTCCTACAATGAGCAGTTCTTC
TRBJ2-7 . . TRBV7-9 CASSPLPGGVEQYF TGTGCCAGCAGCCCCCTCCCAGGGGGGGTCGAGCAGTACTTC
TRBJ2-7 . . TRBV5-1 CASRDGKEQYF TGCGCCAGCAGGGATGGGAAAGAGCAGTACTTC
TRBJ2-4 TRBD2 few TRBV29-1 CSVDGTSGGINIQYF TGCAGCGTTGATGGAACTAGCGGGGGTATCAACATTCAGTACTTC
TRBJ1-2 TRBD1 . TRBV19 CASKSTGGGCYGYTF TGTGCCAGTAAATCGACAGGGGGAGGTTGCTATGGCTACACCTTC
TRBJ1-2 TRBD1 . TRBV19 CASSHRGSYGYTF TGTGCCAGTTCCCACAGGGGTTCCTATGGCTACACCTTC
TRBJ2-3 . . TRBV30 CAWSGHSPDTQYF TGTGCCTGGAGTGGCCACAGCCCAGATACGCAGTATTTT
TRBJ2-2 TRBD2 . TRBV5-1 CASSGRLAANTGELFF TGCGCCAGCAGCGGCAGACTAGCGGCGAACACCGGGGAGCTGTTTTTT
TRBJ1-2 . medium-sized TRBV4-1 CASSRRSWTEGDGYTF TGCGCCAGCAGCCGAAGAAGCTGGACAGAGGGAGATGGCTACACCTTC
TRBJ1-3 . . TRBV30 CAWSVFGLRQVGNTIYF TGTGCCTGGAGTGTATTCGGACTGAGACAAGTTGGAAACACCATATATTTT
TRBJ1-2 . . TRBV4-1 CASSQDLGVGYTF TGCGCCAGCAGCCAAGATCTCGGAGTTGGCTACACCTTC
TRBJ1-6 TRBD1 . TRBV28 CASSSGQGDSPLHF TGTGCCAGCAGTTCCGGACAGGGAGATTCACCCCTCCACTTT
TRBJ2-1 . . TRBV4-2 CASSQASGGNEQFF TGTGCCAGCAGCCAAGCTTCCGGAGGGAATGAGCAGTTCTTC
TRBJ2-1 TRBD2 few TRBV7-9 CASSPLAGVGNEQFF TGTGCCAGCAGCCCGCTAGCGGGAGTGGGCAATGAGCAGTTCTTC
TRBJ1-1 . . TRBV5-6 CASSTRGGAGAEAFF TGTGCCAGCAGCACCCGGGGCGGGGCGGGTGCTGAAGCTTTCTTT
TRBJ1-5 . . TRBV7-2 CASSLRGADQPQHF TGTGCCAGCAGCCTAAGGGGTGCCGATCAGCCCCAGCATTTT
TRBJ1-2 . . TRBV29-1 CSVEGPGGGGYTF TGCAGCGTTGAAGGCCCGGGAGGCGGAGGCTACACCTTC
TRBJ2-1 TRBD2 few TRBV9 CASSVTSGRFNEQFF TGTGCCAGCAGCGTAACGAGCGGGAGGTTTAATGAGCAGTTCTTC